This T cell receptor (beta chain) was captured in a study of blood T cell repertoires in COVID-19. Turning to the study itself: The United States, Italy and Spain were the sources of the acute and convalescent COVID-19 samples. PBMCs, B-cell-depleted T cells, or T cells were the source of the cDNA or gDNA that made up the material.

Study processing details: Cell counts per sample came from amplifying reference gene primers. Data came from immunoSEQ multiplex PCR; TCRdb stores just in-frame clones and leaves some out. The V and J calls and the clone size are those of that table, but D and trimming were determined from the DNA. The sample holds a few hundred thousand clones; about 88% are singletons and the top ten take over 10%. Enrollment of patients from Seattle took place during active infection, with longitudinal follow-up. V gave up 3 bases and J gave up 7 bases; unmatched junction bases: 7. The germline V gene has CDR1 LGHDT and CDR2 YNNKEL (reference sequence). This CDR3 comprises 14 residues.

The sequenced material came from peripheral blood. The sequence came from a woman between 70 and 85 years old with COVID-19, enrolled during active disease. This chain connects TRBV3-1 (or the pseudogene TRBV3-2) to TRBJ1-2, with 8 bases fitting TRBD1. The CDR3 here is CASSQGQGAGGYTF. CDR3 nucleotides: TGTGCCAGCAGCCAGGGGCAGGGGGCAGGTGGCTACACCTTC.